This T cell receptor beta chain emerged from a study of cytomegalovirus exposure and HLA in healthy donors. This CDR3 region has 17 residues. Germline CDR1 is SGHRS and CDR2 is YFSETQ. V dropped 4 bases and J dropped 6; count of bases not matched to a gene: 18. General study results and limits: Analyses of presence/absence relied on an assumption of roughly uniform sequencing depth across donors. CMV antigen specificity of three CMV-associated chains was confirmed in vitro. A later analysis by the authors found several of the most significant clusters apparently linked to common viral pathogens. It was only CMV serostatus that was available as immune exposure information.

The PCR contained 60 Vbeta and 13 Jbeta primers. TCRdb's copy holds only in-frame clones and misses some; the assay was immunoSEQ multiplex PCR. This table has over 130,000 clones, 70% to 85% appearing once. In regard to this clone: What it recognizes is unknown.

The source of this sequence is a male donor in good health and CMV-seronegative. The chain employs TRBV5-1 and TRBJ1-2, with 7 bases identical to TRBD1. The sequenced sample consisted of PBMCs. CDR3 sequence reads: CASSPQGGRFQGNGYTF. CDR3 sequence (DNA): TGCGCCAGCAGCCCCCAAGGGGGCCGATTTCAAGGGAATGGCTACACCTTC. Full variable domain (rest looked up from reference TRBV5-1 and TRBJ1-2): KAGVTQTPRYLIKTRGQQVTLSCSPISGHRSVSWYQQTPGQGLQFLFEYFSETQRNKGNFPGRFSGRQFSNSRSEMNVSTLELGDSALYLCASSPQGGRFQGNGYTFGSGTRLTVV.